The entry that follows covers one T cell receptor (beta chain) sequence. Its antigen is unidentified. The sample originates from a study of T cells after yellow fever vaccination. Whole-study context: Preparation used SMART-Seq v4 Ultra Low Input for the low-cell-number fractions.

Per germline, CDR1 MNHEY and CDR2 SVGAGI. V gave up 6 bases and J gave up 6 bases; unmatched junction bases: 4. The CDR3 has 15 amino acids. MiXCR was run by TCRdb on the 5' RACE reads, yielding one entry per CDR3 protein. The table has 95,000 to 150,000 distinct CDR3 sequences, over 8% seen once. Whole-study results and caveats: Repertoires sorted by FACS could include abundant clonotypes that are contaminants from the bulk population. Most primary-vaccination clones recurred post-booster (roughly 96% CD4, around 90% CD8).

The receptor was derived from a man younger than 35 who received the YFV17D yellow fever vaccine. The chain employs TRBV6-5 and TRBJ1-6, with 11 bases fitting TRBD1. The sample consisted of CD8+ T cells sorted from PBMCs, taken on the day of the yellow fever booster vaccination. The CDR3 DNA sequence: TGTGCCAGCAGATATGGACAGGGGGCTAATTCACCCCTCCACTTT. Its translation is CASRYGQGANSPLHF.